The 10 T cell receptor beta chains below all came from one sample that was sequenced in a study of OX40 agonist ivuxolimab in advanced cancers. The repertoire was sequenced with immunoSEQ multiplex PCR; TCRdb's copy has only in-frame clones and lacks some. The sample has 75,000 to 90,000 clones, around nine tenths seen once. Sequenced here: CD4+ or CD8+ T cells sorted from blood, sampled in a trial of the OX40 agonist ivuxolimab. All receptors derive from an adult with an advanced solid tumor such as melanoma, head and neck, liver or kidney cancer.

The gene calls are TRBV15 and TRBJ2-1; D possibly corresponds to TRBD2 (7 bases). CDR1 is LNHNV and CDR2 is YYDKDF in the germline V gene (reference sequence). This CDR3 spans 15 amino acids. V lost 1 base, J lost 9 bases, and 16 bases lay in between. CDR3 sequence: CATSRAWGGAVEQFF. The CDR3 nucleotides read TGTGCCACCAGCAGAGCTTGGGGGGGGGCTGTTGAGCAGTTCTTC. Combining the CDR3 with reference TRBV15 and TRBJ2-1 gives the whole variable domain DAMVIQNPRYQVTQFGKPVTLSCSQTLNHNVMYWYQQKSSQAPKLLFHYYDKDFNNEADTPDNFQSRRPNTSFCFLDIRSPGLGDTAMYLCATSRAWGGAVEQFFGPGTRLTVL.

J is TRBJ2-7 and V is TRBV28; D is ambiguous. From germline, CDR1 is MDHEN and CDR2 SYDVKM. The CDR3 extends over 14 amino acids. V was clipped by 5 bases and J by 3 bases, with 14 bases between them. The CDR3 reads CASSRVGPIYEQYF. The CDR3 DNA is TGTGCCAGCAGTCGAGTTGGGCCCATCTACGAGCAGTACTTC.

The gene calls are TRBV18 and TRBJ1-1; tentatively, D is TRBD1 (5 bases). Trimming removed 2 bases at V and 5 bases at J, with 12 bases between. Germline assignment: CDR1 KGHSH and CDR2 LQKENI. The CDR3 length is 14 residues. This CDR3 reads CASSPGGVGTEAFF. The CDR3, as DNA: TGTGCCAGCTCACCAGGGGGGGTAGGAACTGAAGCTTTCTTT.

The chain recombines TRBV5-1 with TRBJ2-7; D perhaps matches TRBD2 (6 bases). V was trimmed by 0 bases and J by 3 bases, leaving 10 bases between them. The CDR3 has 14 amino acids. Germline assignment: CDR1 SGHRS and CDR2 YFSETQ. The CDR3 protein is CASSLEGGYYEQYF. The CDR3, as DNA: TGCGCCAGCAGCTTGGAAGGAGGGTACTACGAGCAGTACTTC.

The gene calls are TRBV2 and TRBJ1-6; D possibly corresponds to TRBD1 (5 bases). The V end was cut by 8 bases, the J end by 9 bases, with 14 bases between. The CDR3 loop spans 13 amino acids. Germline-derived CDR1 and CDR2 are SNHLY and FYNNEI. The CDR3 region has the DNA TGTGCCAGCCTACCGGGACTTACTTCACCCCTCCACTTT. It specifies CASLPGLTSPLHF. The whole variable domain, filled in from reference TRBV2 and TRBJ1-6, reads EPEVTQTPSHQVTQMGQEVILRCVPISNHLYFYWYRQILGQKVEFLVSFYNNEISEKSEIFDDQFSVERPDGSNFTLKIRSTKLEDSAMYFCASLPGLTSPLHFGNGTRLTVT.

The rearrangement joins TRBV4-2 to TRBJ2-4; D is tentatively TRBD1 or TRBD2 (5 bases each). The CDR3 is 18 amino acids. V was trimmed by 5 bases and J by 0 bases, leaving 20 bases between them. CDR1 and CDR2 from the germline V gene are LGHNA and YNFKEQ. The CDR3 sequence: CASSSKSGTLLAKNIQYF. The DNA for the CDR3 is TGTGCCAGCAGCTCCAAATCCGGGACCTTATTAGCCAAAAACATTCAGTACTTC.

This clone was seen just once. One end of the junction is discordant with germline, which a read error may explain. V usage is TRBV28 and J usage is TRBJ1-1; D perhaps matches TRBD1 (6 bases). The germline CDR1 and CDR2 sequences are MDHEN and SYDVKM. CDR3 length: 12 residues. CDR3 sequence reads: CASSSGDPQGLF. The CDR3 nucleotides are TGTGCCAGCAGCTCGGGTGACCCCCAGGGGCTCTTT.

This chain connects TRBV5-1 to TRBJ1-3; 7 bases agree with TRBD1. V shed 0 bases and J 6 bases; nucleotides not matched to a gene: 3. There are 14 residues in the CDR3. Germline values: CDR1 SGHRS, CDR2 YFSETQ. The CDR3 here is CASSLATGENTIYF. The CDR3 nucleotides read TGCGCCAGCAGCTTGGCCACAGGGGAAAACACCATATATTTT.

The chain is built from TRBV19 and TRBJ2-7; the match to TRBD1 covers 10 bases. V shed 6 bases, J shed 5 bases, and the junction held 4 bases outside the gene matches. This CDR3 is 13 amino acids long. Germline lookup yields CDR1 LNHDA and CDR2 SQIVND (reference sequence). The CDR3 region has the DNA TGTGCCAGTAGGGGGACAGGGGCGGACGAGCAGTACTTC. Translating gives CASRGTGADEQYF.

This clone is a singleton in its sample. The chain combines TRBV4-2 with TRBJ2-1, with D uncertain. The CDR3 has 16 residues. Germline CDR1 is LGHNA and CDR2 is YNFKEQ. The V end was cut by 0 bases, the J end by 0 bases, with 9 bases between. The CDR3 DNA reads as TGTGCCAGCAGCCAAGATACTCCCGGCTCCTACAATGAGCAGTTCTTC. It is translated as CASSQDTPGSYNEQFF.